Listed below are T cell receptor beta chains from one sample, sequenced in a study of PD-1 blockade in classical Hodgkin lymphoma. TCRdb's table, derived via immunoSEQ multiplex PCR, lists solely in-frame clones and lacks some. The data contain about 98,000 clones, approximately 92% of them singletons. The sample was peripheral blood mononuclear cells (PBMCs), taken at baseline. Receptors originate from a human donor with classical Hodgkin lymphoma. CDR3s include the opening cysteine and the closing phenylalanine or tryptophan. The order of the fields is D gene, CDR3 length, clone size, J gene, V gene, CDR3 DNA, CDR3 protein. The D gene is left open where the match is weak. The size of a clone is reported for some rows only, either as once, few or many, or as a class for expanded clones.

>TRBD1|14|NA|TRBJ1-2|TRBV2
TGTGCCAGCAGTGATTACAGGGGACCCTATGGCTACACCTTC
CASSDYRGPYGYTF
>TRBD2|15|NA|TRBJ2-1|TRBV6-1
TGTGCCACCGCTTTAGCGGGGAGCTCCTACAATGAGCAGTTCTTC
CATALAGSSYNEQFF
>TRBD1|17|NA|TRBJ2-7|TRBV28
TGTGCCAGCACCGAGGGACAGGGGGCGCTTGGGTCCTACGAGCAGTACTTC
CASTEGQGALGSYEQYF
>TRBD2|18|NA|TRBJ2-1|TRBV11-3
TGTGCCAGCAGCTCCTCCCGAACTAGCGGGAGGTTAAGCAATGAGCAGTTCTTC
CASSSSRTSGRLSNEQFF
>NA|15|NA|TRBJ1-1|TRBV4-2
TGTGCCAGCAGCCAAGTAGATGGGGGGAGGACTGAAGCTTTCTTT
CASSQVDGGRTEAFF
>NA|13|once|TRBJ1-3|TRBV30
TGTGCCTGGAGTTTCCCCGGGGGAAACACCATATATTTT
CAWSFPGGNTIYF
>NA|11|NA|TRBJ2-1|TRBV5-6
TGTGCCAGCAGCTTGAAAGGTGAGCAGTTCTTC
CASSLKGEQFF
>NA|15|NA|TRBJ1-3|TRBV18
TGTGCCAGCTCACTTGAGGTCGTCTCTGGAAACACCATATATTTT
CASSLEVVSGNTIYF
>TRBD2|19|NA|TRBJ2-7|TRBV23-1
TGCGCCAGCAGTCAACCGGGGGGGGTAGGGCTAGCGGGAACCTACGAGCAGTACTTC
CASSQPGGVGLAGTYEQYF
>NA|13|NA|TRBJ1-5|TRBV7-2
TGTGCCAGCAGCTTACGGGTCGACCAGCCCCAGCATTTT
CASSLRVDQPQHF
>TRBD1|15|NA|TRBJ2-7|TRBV7-3
TGTGCCAGCAGGGAAGCCGGGACAGGGGGCTACGAGCAGTACTTC
CASREAGTGGYEQYF
>TRBD2|15|NA|TRBJ2-2|TRBV9
TGTGCCAGCAGCGTAGAGGGCGGGAGAGTCGGGGAGCTGTTTTTT
CASSVEGGRVGELFF
>TRBD2|15|NA|TRBJ2-5|TRBV9
TGTGCCAGCAGTGCTAGCGGGAGGGCCTTGGAGACCCAGTACTTC
CASSASGRALETQYF
>NA|14|NA|TRBJ2-7|TRBV6-1
TGTGCCAGCAGTGAAGCTGTAGTTTCCTACGAGCAGTACTTC
CASSEAVVSYEQYF
>NA|18|NA|TRBJ2-3|TRBV9
TGTGCCAGCAGCGCCCCCCGAGGTGGGCGGGTAGTCACAGATACGCAGTATTTT
CASSAPRGGRVVTDTQYF
>TRBD1|15|NA|TRBJ1-1|TRBV5-1
TGCGCCAGCATGAGGGCAGGGGGCGCGCGGACTGAAGCTTTCTTT
CASMRAGGARTEAFF
>NA|11|NA|TRBJ2-5|TRBV7-9
TGTGCCAGCAGCTTTGCGGAGACCCAGTACTTC
CASSFAETQYF
>TRBD1|13|NA|TRBJ1-2|TRBV19
TGTGCCAGTTTCGGACAGGGGATAGGTGGCTACACCTTC
CASFGQGIGGYTF
>NA|16|NA|TRBJ2-7|TRBV6-1
TGTGCCAGCAGTGTTCGGCAAGGGGGGCTCTCCTACGAGCAGTACTTC
CASSVRQGGLSYEQYF
>TRBD2|15|NA|TRBJ2-5|TRBV9
TGTGCCAGCAGCCCCGGGACTAGCGGGATGGAGACCCAGTACTTC
CASSPGTSGMETQYF
>NA|11|NA|TRBJ1-2|TRBV29-1
TGCAGCGTAGGGACATACTATGGCTACACCTTC
CSVGTYYGYTF
>NA|13|NA|TRBJ2-7|TRBV6-4
TGTGCCAGCGCCCACAGGGTTGGGGACGAGCAGTACTTC
CASAHRVGDEQYF
>NA|16|NA|TRBJ2-2|TRBV4-1
TGCGCCAGCAGCCAAGATCCGGGAGTGAGGGCCGGGGAGCTGTTTTTT
CASSQDPGVRAGELFF
>NA|13|NA|TRBJ2-1|TRBV2
TGTGCCAGCAGTGTACCCGACACGCCCGAGGGGTTCTTC
CASSVPDTPEGFF
>NA|15|NA|TRBJ1-5|TRBV6-1
TGTGCCAGCAGTGAAGAGCCGATGTCGTATCAGCCCCAGCATTTT
CASSEEPMSYQPQHF
>NA|16|NA|TRBJ2-1|TRBV9
TGTGCCAGCAGCACACAACCGACGGGACCATACAATGAGCAGTTCTTC
CASSTQPTGPYNEQFF
>NA|16|NA|TRBJ1-1|TRBV28
TGTGCCAGCAGTTCATCCTCGTATTCGTGGAACACTGAAGCTTTCTTT
CASSSSSYSWNTEAFF
>NA|15|NA|TRBJ1-2|TRBV7-8
TGTGCCAGCAGCTTAATCCCCGGCAGGAACTATGGCTACACCTTC
CASSLIPGRNYGYTF
>NA|13|NA|TRBJ2-7|TRBV6-1
TGTGCCAGCAGTGTAGAGGTCAGCACGCAGCAGTACTTC
CASSVEVSTQQYF
>TRBD1|16|NA|TRBJ1-4|TRBV28
TGTGCCAGCAGTTTGGTAGTAGGAGGGGGCGGTGAAAAACTGTTTTTT
CASSLVVGGGGEKLFF
>TRBD1|16|NA|TRBJ1-1|TRBV7-2
TGTGCCAGCAGCTTAGCCGGGACAGCCATGAACACTGAAGCTTTCTTT
CASSLAGTAMNTEAFF
>NA|15|NA|TRBJ2-1|TRBV6-5
TGTGCCAGCAGCCATTGGGACGGCCGAGACAATGAGCAGTTCTTC
CASSHWDGRDNEQFF
>NA|20|NA|TRBJ2-7|TRBV5-4
TGTGCCAGCAGCCCTAATAGGCCTAGCGAGATTTTGCATCCCTCCTACGAGCAGTACTTC
CASSPNRPSEILHPSYEQYF
>TRBD2|13|NA|TRBJ2-1|TRBV2
TGTGCCAGCAGTGTCTCAACTAGCGATGAGCAGTTCTTC
CASSVSTSDEQFF
>NA|19|NA|TRBJ2-2|TRBV7-6
TGTGCCAGCAGCCCCGCTGGAATTTGGACACGGCTATACACCGGGGAGCTGTTTTTT
CASSPAGIWTRLYTGELFF
>NA|15|NA|TRBJ2-7|TRBV7-9
TGTGCCAGCAGCCCCCCGTTAGGATTCTCCTACGAGCAGTACTTC
CASSPPLGFSYEQYF
>NA|13|NA|TRBJ1-5|TRBV7-6
TGTGCCGTACGGGAGAATAGCAATCAGCCCCAGCATTTT
CAVRENSNQPQHF
>NA|17|NA|TRBJ1-4|TRBV30
TGTGCCTGGAGTCCCATCCGGGACCATCTAAGTGTGGAAAAACTGTTTTTT
CAWSPIRDHLSVEKLFF
>TRBD2|15|once|TRBJ2-2|TRBV5-4
TGTGCCAGCAGCTTAAGCGGGAGGAACACCGGGGAGCTGTTTTTT
CASSLSGRNTGELFF
>NA|12|NA|TRBJ2-7|TRBV30
TGTGCCTGGGGAGGCTATTCCTACGAGCAGTACTTC
CAWGGYSYEQYF
>NA|16|NA|TRBJ1-3|TRBV7-8
TGTGCCAGCAGCCCCGAAAGACAGGTCTCTGGAAACACCATATATTTT
CASSPERQVSGNTIYF
>NA|14|NA|TRBJ2-5|TRBV13
TGTGCCAGCAGCTCCAGGTGGGACTTGGAGACCCAGTACTTC
CASSSRWDLETQYF
>NA|15|once|TRBJ1-1|TRBV10-3
TGTGCCATCAGCCCACCCGACGGAGGTAGGACTGAAGCTTTCTTT
CAISPPDGGRTEAFF
>NA|15|once|TRBJ2-7|TRBV5-1
TGCGCCAGCAGCTTGGATCGGGGGTTCGATTACGAGCAGTACTTC
CASSLDRGFDYEQYF